This T cell receptor (beta chain) was identified during a study of blood T cells in healthy people across ages. Study-wide points: Naive T cell percentage showed a strong correlation with the diversity of TCR beta. Estimated diversity that came from one million T cells was considered an underestimate. Among T cells, TCR beta diversity per million cells dropped roughly linearly as age rose. Donors of long life had a larger count of naive CD4+ cells and greater diversity than aged donors.

On this clonotype itself: Its antigen is currently unknown. The junction departs from germline at one end; a sequencing error may be responsible.

Combining a sample-barcoded 5' primer with a J-beta primer mix, a second PCR ran for roughly 6 to 11 cycles. Using its own MiXCR run on the 5' RACE reads, TCRdb lists one record per CDR3 protein. The table has 1.5 million to 2 million distinct CDR3 sequences, roughly 30% seen once. Germline assignment: CDR1 SGHRS and CDR2 YFSETQ. There are 16 residues in the CDR3. Sequencing was performed on blood. This chain joins TRBV5-1 and TRBJ2-5; D possibly corresponds to TRBD2 (6 bases). This TCR was recovered from a woman in her 30s in good health. The CDR3 spells CASSSGVGPLQGTQYF. DNA of the CDR3: TGCGCCAGCAGCTCGGGGGTAGGGCCCCTTCAAGGGACCCAGTACTTC.